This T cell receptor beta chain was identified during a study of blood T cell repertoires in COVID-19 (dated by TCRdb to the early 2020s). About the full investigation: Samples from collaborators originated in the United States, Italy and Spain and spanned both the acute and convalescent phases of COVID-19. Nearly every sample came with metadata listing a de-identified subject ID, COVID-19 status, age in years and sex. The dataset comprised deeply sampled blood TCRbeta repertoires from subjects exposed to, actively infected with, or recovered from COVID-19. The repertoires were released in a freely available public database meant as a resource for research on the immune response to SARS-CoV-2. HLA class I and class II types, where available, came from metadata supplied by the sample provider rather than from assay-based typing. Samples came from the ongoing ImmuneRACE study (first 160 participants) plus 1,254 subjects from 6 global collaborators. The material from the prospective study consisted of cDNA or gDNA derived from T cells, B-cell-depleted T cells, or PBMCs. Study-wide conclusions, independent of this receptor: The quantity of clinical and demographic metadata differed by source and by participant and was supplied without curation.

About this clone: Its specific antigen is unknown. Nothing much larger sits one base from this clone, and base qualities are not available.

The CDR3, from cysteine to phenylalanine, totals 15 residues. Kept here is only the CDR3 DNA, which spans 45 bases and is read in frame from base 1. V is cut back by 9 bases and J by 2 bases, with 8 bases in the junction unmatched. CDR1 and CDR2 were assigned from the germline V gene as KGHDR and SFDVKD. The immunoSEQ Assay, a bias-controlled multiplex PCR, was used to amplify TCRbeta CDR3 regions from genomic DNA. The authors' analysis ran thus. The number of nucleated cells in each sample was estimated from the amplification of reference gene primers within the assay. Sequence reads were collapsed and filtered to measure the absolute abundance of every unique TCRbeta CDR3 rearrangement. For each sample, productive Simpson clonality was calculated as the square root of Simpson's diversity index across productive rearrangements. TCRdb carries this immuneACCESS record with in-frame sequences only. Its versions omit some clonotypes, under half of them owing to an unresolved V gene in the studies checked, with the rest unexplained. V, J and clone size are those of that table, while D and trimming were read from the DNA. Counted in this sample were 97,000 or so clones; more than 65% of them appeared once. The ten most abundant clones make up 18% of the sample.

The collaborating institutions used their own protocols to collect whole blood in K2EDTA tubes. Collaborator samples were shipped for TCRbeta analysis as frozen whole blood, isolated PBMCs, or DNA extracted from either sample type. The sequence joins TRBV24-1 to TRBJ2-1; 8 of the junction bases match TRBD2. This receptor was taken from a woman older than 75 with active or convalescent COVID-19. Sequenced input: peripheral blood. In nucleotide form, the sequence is TGTGCCACCCAACCCGGGACTAGGCCCTACAATGAGCAGTTCTTC. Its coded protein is CATQPGTRPYNEQFF.